The 5 T cell receptor beta chains below were found in one sample sequenced in a study of blood T cell repertoires in COVID-19. Assay: immunoSEQ multiplex PCR; the TCRdb copy retains only in-frame clones and omits some. The sample shows around 250,000 clones, 70% to 85% of them seen only once. Sequencing was performed on PBMCs or T cells enriched from blood (not recorded which). The source of these receptors is a man aged 40-50 years who had recovered from COVID-19.

The rearrangement joins TRBV6-5 to TRBJ2-5, with D possibly being TRBD2 (5 bases). Between the trimmed V and J ends, which lost 7 bases and 3 bases, there was a span of 15 bases. The CDR3 length is 14 residues. Germline assignment: CDR1 MNHEY and CDR2 SVGAGI. CDR3 in DNA: TGTGCCAGCAAGAGGGCCCCCGCAGAAGAGACCCAGTACTTC. The encoded protein is CASKRAPAEETQYF.

V and J are TRBV19 and TRBJ2-2, with D possibly being TRBD2 (6 bases). The CDR3 is made up of 13 amino acids. Trimming shortened V by 7 bases and J by 5 bases, and 11 bases separated the two germline ends. Germline V gene lookup returns CDR1 LNHDA and CDR2 SQIVND (reference sequence). CDR3 in DNA: TGTGCCAGTATGGAGGGTTGGACCGGGGAGCTGTTTTTT. This sequence encodes CASMEGWTGELFF.

J is TRBJ2-5 and V is TRBV18; 7 nucleotides agree with TRBD1. Germline trimming cut 4 bases from V and 2 bases from J; bases unmatched to any gene: 1. Germline CDR1 and CDR2: KGHSH and LQKENI. The CDR3 contains 13 residues. CDR3 in DNA: TGTGCCAGCTCACAGGGACAGCAAGAGACCCAGTACTTC. Its protein product is CASSQGQQETQYF.

The V call is TRBV18, the J call TRBJ2-7; TRBD2 aligns across 9 bases. J lost 5 bases, V lost 6 bases, and 8 bases had no gene match. Germline lookup yields CDR1 KGHSH and CDR2 LQKENI. CDR3 length: 14 residues. This CDR3 is CASSPGLAIDEQYF. The CDR3 DNA sequence: TGTGCCAGCTCTCCCGGACTAGCGATAGACGAGCAGTACTTC. The entire variable domain, with the rest obtained from reference TRBV18 and TRBJ2-7, is as follows: NAGVMQNPRHLVRRRGQEARLRCSPMKGHSHVYWYRQLPEEGLKFMVYLQKENIIDESGMPKERFSAEFPKEGPSILRIQQVVRGDSAAYFCASSPGLAIDEQYFGPGTRLTVT.

V and J are TRBV10-2 and TRBJ1-2, with no clear D. V gave up 3 bases and J gave up 4 bases, with 15 bases separating them. Germline loops: CDR1 WSHSY, CDR2 SAAADI. The length of the CDR3 is 15 residues. The CDR3 spells CASSDTRRKSYGYTF. The CDR3 coding sequence is TGCGCCAGCAGTGATACGCGTCGAAAGTCCTATGGCTACACCTTC.